Below, one T cell receptor beta chain is given with its context. Its antigen is still unknown. This entry is derived from a study of cytomegalovirus exposure and HLA in healthy donors. General study findings and limits: TRBV6-2, TRBV6-3 and other indistinguishable V segments were excluded.

It was healthy bone marrow donors who served as donors. This CDR3 is built from 15 residues. Trimming removed 0 bases at V and 2 bases at J, with 9 bases between. CDR1 and CDR2 (germline): LNHNV, YYDKDF (reference sequence). PCR was performed using 60 Vbeta and 13 Jbeta primers. Here immunoSEQ multiplex PCR was the method, and the copy in TCRdb shows in-frame clones only, minus some. The sample shows under 200,000 clones, around 79% of them seen only once. V usage is TRBV15 and J usage is TRBJ2-3, with a weak D call TRBD2 (5 bases). Sequencing was performed on PBMCs. The sequence was collected from a woman aged 40 to 50 in good health and CMV-seropositive. The CDR3 here is CATSREPGTTDTQYF. DNA for the CDR3: TGTGCCACCAGCAGAGAACCGGGAACCACAGATACGCAGTATTTT.